The source of this TCR beta chain is a study of T cell changes during pregnancy in multiple sclerosis. This clone was counted a single time. The CDR3 totals 15 residues. CDR1 and CDR2 (germline): SGHTS, YDEGEE. V gave up 8 bases and J gave up 4 bases, with 18 bases separating them. Assay used: immunoSEQ multiplex PCR; TCRdb lists only in-frame clones, some missing. Seen here are some 33,000 clones, 91% observed once, and the top ten hold 3% to 5%. The specimen was CD8+ T cells from peripheral blood mononuclear cells, collected in the second trimester of pregnancy. This rearrangement joins TRBV5-8 to TRBJ2-2, with D perhaps matching TRBD1 (5 bases). The sequence was collected from a female donor in good health, enrolled as a control in a pregnancy study. The DNA for the CDR3 is TGTGCCAGGGACCAGGGTTCGGGCGCCACCGGGGAGCTGTTTTTT. Protein sequence: CARDQGSGATGELFF.